This T cell receptor (beta chain) was recovered during a study of T cells after yellow fever vaccination. One entry per CDR3 protein, called by TCRdb with MiXCR from the 5' RACE reads. Found here are hundreds of thousands of distinct CDR3 sequences, roughly 12% of them singletons; the top ten hold about an eighth. Germline V gives CDR1 MNHEY, CDR2 SVGAGI. V gave up 0 bases and J gave up 2 bases, with 10 bases separating them. This CDR3 region has 15 residues. This clonotype was sampled from a man aged 25 to 45 who received the YFV17D yellow fever vaccine. Sequenced material: PBMCs, taken on the day of the yellow fever booster vaccination. This chain connects TRBV6-5 to TRBJ2-5; D is unresolved. CDR3 DNA sequence: TGTGCCAGCAGTTACTCGATTGGACCTCAAGAGACCCAGTACTTC. Amino acid sequence: CASSYSIGPQETQYF.